In its sample, the clone carrying this T cell receptor (beta chain) was seen a few times. Trimming removed 5 bases from V and 11 bases from J, with 18 bases in between. CDR1 GTSNPN and CDR2 SVGIG come from the germline V gene (reference sequence). This CDR3 has 12 amino acids. The data are from a study of PD-L1 blockade in urothelial cancer. Study overall: Blood samples contained a median 141,255 T cells.

Synthetic TCR analog templates were spiked into all PCRs individually. Only in-frame clones appear in the TCRdb table, and some are missing; sequencing was by immunoSEQ multiplex PCR. The sample yields 41,000 or so clones, 70% to 85% seen once. Urothelial carcinoma affected the patients, and it was locally advanced or metastatic. There were between 1 and 8 samples from each patient, taken pretreatment and on-treatment. Sequencing used PBMCs, obtained around atezolizumab (anti-PD-L1) treatment. The clonotype originates from a man in his sixties with urothelial cancer. The chain uses TRBV30 and TRBJ1-1; tentative D call: TRBD1 (5 bases). CDR3 amino acids: CAWEKGPGRAFF. The CDR3 bases are TGTGCCTGGGAGAAGGGGCCGGGGAGGGCTTTCTTT.